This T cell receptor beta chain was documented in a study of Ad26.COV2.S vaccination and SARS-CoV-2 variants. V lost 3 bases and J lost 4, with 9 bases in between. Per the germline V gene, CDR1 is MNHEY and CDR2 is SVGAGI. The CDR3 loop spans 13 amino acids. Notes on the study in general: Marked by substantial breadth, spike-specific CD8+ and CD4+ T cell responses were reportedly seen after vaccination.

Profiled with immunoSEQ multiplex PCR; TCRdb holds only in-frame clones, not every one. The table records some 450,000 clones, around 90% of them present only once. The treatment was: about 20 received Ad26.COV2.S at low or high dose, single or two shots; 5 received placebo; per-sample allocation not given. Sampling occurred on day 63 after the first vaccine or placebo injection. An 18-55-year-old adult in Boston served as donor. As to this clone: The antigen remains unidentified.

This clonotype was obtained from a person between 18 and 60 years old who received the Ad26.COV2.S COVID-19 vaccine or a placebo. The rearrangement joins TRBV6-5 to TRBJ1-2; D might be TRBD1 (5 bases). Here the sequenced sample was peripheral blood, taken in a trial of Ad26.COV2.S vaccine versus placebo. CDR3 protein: CASSYGHVYGYTF. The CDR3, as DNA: TGTGCCAGCAGTTATGGACATGTCTATGGCTACACCTTC.